This TCR beta chain was observed in a study of blood T cell repertoires in COVID-19. Study at large: T cells, B-cell-depleted T cells, or PBMCs supplied cDNA or gDNA.

Profiled with immunoSEQ multiplex PCR; TCRdb holds only in-frame clones, not every one. The sample carries 130,000 to 150,000 clones, over 80% recorded once. The length of the CDR3 is 14 residues. V lost 0 bases, J lost 3 bases, and 9 bases lay in between. From germline, CDR1 is SEHNR and CDR2 FQNEAQ (reference sequence). V gene TRBV7-9 combines with J gene TRBJ2-7; TRBD1 might be the D (6 bases). The TCR was taken from a man aged 50 or older who had recovered from COVID-19. The sample was peripheral blood. CDR3 nucleotides: TGTGCCAGCAGCTTAGCGCACAGGGACTACGAGCAGTACTTC. This codes for CASSLAHRDYEQYF.